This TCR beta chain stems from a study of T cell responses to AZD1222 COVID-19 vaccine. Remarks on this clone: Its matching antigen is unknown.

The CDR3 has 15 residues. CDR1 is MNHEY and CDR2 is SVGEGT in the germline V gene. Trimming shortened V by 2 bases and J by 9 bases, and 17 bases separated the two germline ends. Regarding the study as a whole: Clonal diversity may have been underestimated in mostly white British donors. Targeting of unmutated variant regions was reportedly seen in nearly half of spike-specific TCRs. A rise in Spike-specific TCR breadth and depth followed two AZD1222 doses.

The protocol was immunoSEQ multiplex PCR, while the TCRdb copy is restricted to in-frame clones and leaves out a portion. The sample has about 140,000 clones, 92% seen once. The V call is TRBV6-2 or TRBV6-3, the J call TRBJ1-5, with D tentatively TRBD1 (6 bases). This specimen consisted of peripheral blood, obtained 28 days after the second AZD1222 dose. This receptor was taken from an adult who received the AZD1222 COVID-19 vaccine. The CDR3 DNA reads TGTGCCAGCAGTTACACGGGACAACCCTCGGGGCCCCAGCATTTT. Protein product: CASSYTGQPSGPQHF.